One T cell receptor (beta chain) is described in this entry. Its target antigen remains unknown. Base qualities are not provided; no much larger clone lies one nucleotide away. Using the deep immunoSEQ assay, TCR CDR3 regions were amplified from genomic DNA by multiplex PCR. For each cell subset, the extracted genomic DNA was distributed evenly across all wells of several immunoSEQ 96-well plates, and each plate served as one replicate. For sorted subsets, each replicate PCR was loaded with around 200 ng genomic DNA, equivalent to roughly 30,000 T cell genomes. The purified libraries were quantified using a Qubit 3.0 fluorometer, sized with a Bioanalyzer 2100, and then quantified again using the KAPA Library Quantification kit. Each immunoSEQ 96-well plate was sequenced on its own single-read 150-cycle Illumina NextSeq 550 flow cell. The authors processed their data as follows. Because the immunoSEQ output held only junctional sequences and lacked quality scores, the filtering could not match the filtering applied to full-length reads. To assign V/J genes and CDR3, sequences were annotated using PyIR, a Python wrapper for IgBLAST v1.9, with IMGT germline references. Reads were removed for weak V/J assignments (E-value above 1e-6), missing CDR3, stop codons, out-of-frame junctions, or ambiguous translated residues. V3J clonotypes were defined as sequences sharing the same inferred V gene, J gene, and CDR3 amino acid sequence. To compute the percentage overlap between repertoires, the number of shared unique clonotypes was divided by the size of the smaller repertoire. Three approaches were used to assess repertoire richness: RTK rarefaction, the Chao1 estimator, and Recon v2.1 estimates of unobserved clonotypes. For all TCRbeta clonotypes obtained by the gDNA method from a few donors, generation probabilities were computed with OLGA. Imported from immuneACCESS, the table was reduced by TCRdb to in-frame sequences with V and J called. These copies leave out some clones; in studies compared against another copy, an unresolved V gene accounts for under half, and the cause of the remainder is not known. The V and J calls and the clone size are those of that table, but D and trimming were determined from the DNA. This sample has some 1,900,000 clones in its table, and roughly 95% of those were observed once. The top ten constitute 1% to 1.5% of the sample.

For the CD8 naive samples, CD45RO-negative cells were positively selected for CCR7, yielding a CD45RA+CCR7+ population from which TemRA cells were excluded. The donors were healthy, HIV-negative adults with no recently reported acute infections or vaccinations. Only Caucasian adults living in Nashville, Tennessee, USA were represented among the donors. After blood collection by leukapheresis, PBMCs were isolated using Ficoll-Histopaque density gradient centrifugation and then cryopreserved in the vapor phase of liquid nitrogen. Purity and quantity of every magnetically sorted T cell population were checked by analytical flow cytometry. From each sorted fraction, genomic DNA was isolated and quantified by UV absorbance on a Nanodrop 2000c. This entry belongs to a study of shared clonotypes between healthy human individuals (dated by TCRdb to the early 2020s). About the full investigation: The cohort included three men and two women between 18 and 49 years of age. Per donor, three plates each were used for CD4 naive and CD4 memory, two for CD8 naive, and one for CD8 memory. To estimate repertoire size and how much clonotype sharing occurs between individuals, the study deeply sequenced the blood TCR repertoires of about 5 healthy adults. To increase sequencing depth and limit assay-specific biases, different laboratories used diverse techniques to prepare libraries and sequence TCR repertoires. Per donor, leukapheresis produced somewhere between about 0.94 and 8.9 billion PBMCs. Overall study results and their limits: Incomplete sequencing was indicated by rarefaction of sorted-subset datasets, despite the large sequencing depth. Approximately 5% of naive CD4, roughly 3.6% of naive CD8, roughly 2.5% of memory CD4, and about 0.4% of memory CD8 clonotypes were shared across several donors. Sampling was limited to blood, and TCR repertoires in tissue likely differ from TCR repertoires in blood. Compared with non-shared clonotypes, the clonotypes found in all four sorted-subset donors had higher generation probabilities. Naive subsets generally had larger estimated clonotype richness than memory subsets. Because the study included a small number of donors, the genetic and exposure-history diversity represented was limited. Pairwise subsampling indicated that sequencing depth was expected to affect the degree of clonotype sharing among donors.

Via the germline V gene, CDR1 is SGDLS and CDR2 YYNGEE. Its CDR3 holds 14 amino acids, cysteine through phenylalanine. CDR3 DNA only is kept here, 42 bases in frame from base 1. V is pruned by 2 bases and J by 7 bases, leaving 4 bases of the junction without a gene match. This TCR derives from a man aged 18 to 29 in good health. Sequenced input: naive CD8+ T cells sorted from blood. What this sample's cell subset or site label stands for: CD45RA+CCR7+. The chain employs TRBV9 and TRBJ2-1; a stretch of 9 junction bases matches TRBD2. CDR3 loop: CASSVTSGSNEQFF. The sequenced DNA is TGTGCCAGCAGCGTCACTAGCGGGTCTAATGAGCAGTTCTTC.